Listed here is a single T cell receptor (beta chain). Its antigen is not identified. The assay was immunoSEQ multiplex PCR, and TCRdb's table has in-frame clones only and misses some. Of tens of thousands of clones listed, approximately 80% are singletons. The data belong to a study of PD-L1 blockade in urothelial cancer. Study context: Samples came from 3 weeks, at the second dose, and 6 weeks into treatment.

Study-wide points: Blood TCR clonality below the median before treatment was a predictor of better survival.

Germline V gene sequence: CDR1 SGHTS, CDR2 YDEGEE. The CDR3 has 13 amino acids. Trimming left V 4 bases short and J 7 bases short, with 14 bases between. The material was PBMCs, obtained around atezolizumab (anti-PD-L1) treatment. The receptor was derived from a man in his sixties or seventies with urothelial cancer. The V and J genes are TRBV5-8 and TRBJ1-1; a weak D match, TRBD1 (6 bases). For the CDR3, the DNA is TGTGCCAGCAGCCAGGACAGCCGACTTGAAGCTTTCTTT. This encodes CASSQDSRLEAFF.